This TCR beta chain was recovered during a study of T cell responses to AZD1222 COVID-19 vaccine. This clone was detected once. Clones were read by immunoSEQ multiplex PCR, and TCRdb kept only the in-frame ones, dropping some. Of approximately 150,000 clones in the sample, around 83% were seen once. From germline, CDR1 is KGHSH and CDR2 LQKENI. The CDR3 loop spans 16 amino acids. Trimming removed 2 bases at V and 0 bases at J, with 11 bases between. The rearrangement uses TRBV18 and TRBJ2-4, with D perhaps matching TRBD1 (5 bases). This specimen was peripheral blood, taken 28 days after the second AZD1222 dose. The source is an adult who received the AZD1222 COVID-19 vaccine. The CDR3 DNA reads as TGTGCCAGCTCACCAGAAGGGGCCTTAGCCAAAAACATTCAGTACTTC. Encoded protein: CASSPEGALAKNIQYF.